This is a list of T cell receptor beta chains from one sample in a study of OX40 agonist ivuxolimab in advanced cancers. Only in-frame clones appear in the TCRdb table, and some are missing; sequencing was by immunoSEQ multiplex PCR. The table includes 35,000 to 40,000 clones, 92% detected once. Sequencing used CD4+ or CD8+ T cells sorted from blood, obtained in a trial of the OX40 agonist ivuxolimab. Receptor source: an adult with an advanced solid tumor such as melanoma, head and neck, liver or kidney cancer. Each CDR3 is given with its conserved first and last residue. Not all rows give a size; the values are once, few, many and, for expanded clones, a class.

V gene	J gene	clone size	CDR3 protein
TRBV6-1	TRBJ2-2	NA	CASSPWTSSGELFF
TRBV6-4	TRBJ1-1	few	CASSRTGGNTEAFF
TRBV5-1	TRBJ1-1	NA	CASRSGTGGLNTEAFF
TRBV19	TRBJ2-3	NA	CASSSLSGSDTDTQYF
TRBV2	TRBJ1-2	NA	CARTGRAGYTF
TRBV4-2	TRBJ2-1	NA	CASSPQPRESSYNEQFF
TRBV27	TRBJ2-1	NA	CASRSHPQGESDEQFF
TRBV27	TRBJ2-7	NA	CASSLSGGVPYEQYF
TRBV4-3	TRBJ2-1	NA	CASSLERISYNEQFF
TRBV28	TRBJ2-1	NA	CASSLPAAEQFF
TRBV21-1	TRBJ2-2	NA	CASSKYTGELFF
TRBV19	TRBJ2-1	NA	CASTPGTSLMDEQFF
TRBV2	TRBJ1-6	NA	CASKPLLRSAYNSPLHF
TRBV19	TRBJ2-6	NA	CASRDSGANVLTF
TRBV4-3	TRBJ2-3	NA	CASSQGSGVVDTQYF
TRBV6-1	TRBJ2-7	NA	CASSGGELSGSYEQYF
TRBV28	TRBJ2-7	NA	CASSFARGHEQYF
TRBV7-2	TRBJ1-1	NA	CASSLARSRVNTEAFF
TRBV5-6	TRBJ1-1	NA	CASSSWGTEAFF
TRBV7-3	TRBJ2-7	NA	CASRTANEQYF
TRBV6-5	TRBJ2-7	once	CASSHGQGGAYEQYF
TRBV30	TRBJ2-3	once	CAWRGGGPATDTQYF
TRBV11-2	TRBJ1-2	NA	CASSSGQGYGYTF
TRBV27	TRBJ1-6	once	CASSKEWGGNSPLHF
TRBV6-5	TRBJ2-3	NA	CASSPTRVLTDTQYF
TRBV7-2	TRBJ2-1	NA	CASSLGGSGTYNEQFF
TRBV27	TRBJ2-6	NA	CASSSSGQGIFSGANVLTF
TRBV19	TRBJ1-1	NA	CASNPRGGNTEAFF
TRBV7-9	TRBJ2-6	once	CASSFAGLSSGANVLTF
TRBV5-6	TRBJ1-2	NA	CASSPPGRNHFYDYTF
TRBV6-1	TRBJ1-1	NA	CASIVGRSNTAEAFF
TRBV11-3	TRBJ2-7	NA	CASSLGSEGPYEQYF
TRBV4-2	TRBJ1-1	NA	CASSQDVSNTEAFF
TRBV6-5	TRBJ1-2	NA	CASSRGQGLTF
TRBV29-1	TRBJ1-2	NA	CSVKTSEDTF
TRBV7-9	TRBJ2-7	NA	CASSTGTAYEQYF
TRBV19	TRBJ2-5	NA	CASLFGGEETQYF
TRBV29-1	TRBJ1-1	NA	CSAGVGAEAFF
TRBV7-9	TRBJ1-2	NA	CASSLSGSSYGYTF
TRBV28	TRBJ2-7	NA	CASSFWGTGGGYEQYF
TRBV4-2	TRBJ1-1	NA	CASSQGLSGFGTEAFF
TRBV6-5	TRBJ1-1	few	CASSYDEGQNTEAFF